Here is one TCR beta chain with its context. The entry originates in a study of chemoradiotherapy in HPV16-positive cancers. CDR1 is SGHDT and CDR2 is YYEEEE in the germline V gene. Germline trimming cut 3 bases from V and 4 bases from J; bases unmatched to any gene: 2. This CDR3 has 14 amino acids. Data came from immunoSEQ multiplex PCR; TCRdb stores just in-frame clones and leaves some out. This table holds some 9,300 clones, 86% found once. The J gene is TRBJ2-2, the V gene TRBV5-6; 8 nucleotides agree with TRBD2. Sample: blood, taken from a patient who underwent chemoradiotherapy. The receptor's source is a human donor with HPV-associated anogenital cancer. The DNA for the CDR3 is TGTGCCAGCAGCTACGGGAGGGTCACCGGGGAGCTGTTTTTT. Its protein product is CASSYGRVTGELFF.